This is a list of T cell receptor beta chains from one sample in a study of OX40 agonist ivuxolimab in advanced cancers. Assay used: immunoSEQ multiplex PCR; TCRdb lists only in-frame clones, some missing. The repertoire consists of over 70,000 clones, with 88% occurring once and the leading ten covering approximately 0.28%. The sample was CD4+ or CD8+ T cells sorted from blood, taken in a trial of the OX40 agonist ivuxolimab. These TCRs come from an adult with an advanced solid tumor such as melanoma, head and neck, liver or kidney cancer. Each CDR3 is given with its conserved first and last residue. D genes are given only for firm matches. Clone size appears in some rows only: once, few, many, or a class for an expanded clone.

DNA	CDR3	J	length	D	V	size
TGTGCCAGCAGCTTACAGGGTTTTAATTCACCCCTCCACTTT	CASSLQGFNSPLHF	TRBJ1-6	14	.	TRBV7-6	.
TGTGCCAGCAGCCCCCGGGCGGGGTTGGGGGAAAAACTGTTTTTT	CASSPRAGLGEKLFF	TRBJ1-4	15	.	TRBV21-1	.
TGTGCCAGCAGCGGATACCGGGACAGGGGGCGGTACGAGCAGTACTTC	CASSGYRDRGRYEQYF	TRBJ2-7	16	TRBD1	TRBV7-2	.
TGTGCCAGCAGTGAATCAGGAATAAGGTTCTACACCTTC	CASSESGIRFYTF	TRBJ1-2	13	.	TRBV25-1	.
TGTGCCAGCAGTTTATCAAGGGGGGAGCAGTACTTC	CASSLSRGEQYF	TRBJ2-7	12	.	TRBV27	.
TGTGCCAGCTCACCACCGACTAGCGGGCAAGAGACCCAGTACTTC	CASSPPTSGQETQYF	TRBJ2-5	15	TRBD2	TRBV18	.
TGTGCCAGCTCACCGTTCAACAGTAGCCCCTACGAGCAGTACTTC	CASSPFNSSPYEQYF	TRBJ2-7	15	.	TRBV18	.
TGTGCCAGCAGTGAAGCGCTTCGTAAGGAGAATACGCAGTATTTT	CASSEALRKENTQYF	TRBJ2-3	15	.	TRBV6-1	.
TGCGCCAGCAGCCAAGATTTAGGGGGCGGATATAATTCACCCCTCCACTTT	CASSQDLGGGYNSPLHF	TRBJ1-6	17	TRBD1	TRBV4-1	once
TGCGCCAGCAGCGACAGGAGCTATGGCTACACCTTC	CASSDRSYGYTF	TRBJ1-2	12	.	TRBV10-1	few
TGTGCCAGCAGTGAGGGGCGGGGGGTCGACGAGCAGTACTTC	CASSEGRGVDEQYF	TRBJ2-7	14	TRBD2	TRBV2	few
TGTGCCAGCAGCTTGGGCCCCCTAGCGGGGGGCCGTCAGGAGACCCAGTACTTC	CASSLGPLAGGRQETQYF	TRBJ2-5	18	TRBD2	TRBV5-6	.
TGTGCCAGTAGTACAGCGCTCAGAAACACCATATATTTT	CASSTALRNTIYF	TRBJ1-3	13	.	TRBV19	.
TGTGCCGGCAGCTTGCGAGATAATCCCTACAATGAGCAGTTCTTC	CAGSLRDNPYNEQFF	TRBJ2-1	15	.	TRBV5-4	.
TGTGCCAGCTTCTTATTTGGGGGCTACACTGAAGCTTTCTTT	CASFLFGGYTEAFF	TRBJ1-1	14	.	TRBV6-6	.
TGCAGCGTTCCGTTACGGGGGCGTAGCACAGATACGCAGTATTTT	CSVPLRGRSTDTQYF	TRBJ2-3	15	.	TRBV29-1	.
TGTGCCAGCAGCAACTCTCAGTGGCGGGGTCGACAAGAGACCCAGTACTTC	CASSNSQWRGRQETQYF	TRBJ2-5	17	.	TRBV5-6	.
TGTGCCAGCAGTGAAGAAAAAGTCGGGGAGCAGTTCTTC	CASSEEKVGEQFF	TRBJ2-1	13	.	TRBV2	.
TGTGCCAGTAGTATTTTGGGGACGGAAGAGACCCAGTACTTC	CASSILGTEETQYF	TRBJ2-5	14	.	TRBV19	.
TGTGCCACTACCCTAAGGGGTTACCAAGAGACCCAGTACTTC	CATTLRGYQETQYF	TRBJ2-5	14	.	TRBV5-6	.
TGTGCCAGCAGCCCTAGGGGCCGGGTGAACACTGAAGCTTTCTTT	CASSPRGRVNTEAFF	TRBJ1-1	15	.	TRBV13	.
TGTGCCAGCAGCCTTGCGGTGAAGGACACTGAAGCTTTCTTT	CASSLAVKDTEAFF	TRBJ1-1	14	.	TRBV5-4	.
TGTGCCAGCAGCTCGACAGGGGGGAGTCAGCCCCAGCATTTT	CASSSTGGSQPQHF	TRBJ1-5	14	TRBD1	TRBV5-8	.
TGTGCCAGCTCACCCGGGGGGATCGGGCAGCCCCAGCATTTT	CASSPGGIGQPQHF	TRBJ1-5	14	.	TRBV18	.
TGTGCCAGCAGCGGGGCTAGCGGGGGGGCCGCAGATACGCAGTATTTT	CASSGASGGAADTQYF	TRBJ2-3	16	TRBD2	TRBV5-4	.
TGTGCCAGCAGCCCCAAACCACCCAGCCCCCCGCAGGAGCAGGGGGACTATGGCTACACCTTC	CASSPKPPSPPQEQGDYGYTF	TRBJ1-2	21	.	TRBV21-1	.
TGTGCCAGCACCTTTTTTACTCTTCCAGGGAGCGCTTTCTTT	CASTFFTLPGSAFF	TRBJ1-1	14	.	TRBV5-4	.
TGTGCCAGCAGCACAGACATAGCCACAGATACGCAGTATTTT	CASSTDIATDTQYF	TRBJ2-3	14	.	TRBV7-2	.
TGTGCCAGCAGCTTATTGGCAGGGGGCGGCTACGAGCAGTACTTC	CASSLLAGGGYEQYF	TRBJ2-7	15	TRBD1	TRBV7-9	.
TGTGCCAGCAGGCCGGAGCGGGGGTTCACAGATACGCAGTATTTT	CASRPERGFTDTQYF	TRBJ2-3	15	TRBD2	TRBV7-6	once
TGTGCCACCAGCAGTAGTTACAGGGACCATGGCTACACCTTC	CATSSSYRDHGYTF	TRBJ1-2	14	.	TRBV15	.
TGTGCCAGCAGCACTCGGGAAAAACTGTTTTTT	CASSTREKLFF	TRBJ1-4	11	.	TRBV28	.
TGTGCCAGCAGCGAATCGACAGGAAACACCATATATTTT	CASSESTGNTIYF	TRBJ1-3	13	.	TRBV9	.
TGTGCCAGCAGCGTATTAGAACAAACTGAGCAGTTCTTC	CASSVLEQTEQFF	TRBJ2-1	13	.	TRBV9	.
TGTGCCAGCAGCCAAGAGGGGGACAGGGGTAGGCGCGAGCAGTACTTC	CASSQEGDRGRREQYF	TRBJ2-7	16	TRBD1	TRBV4-2	.
TGTGCCAGTAGTATCCGCTTGGGTCAATACAATGAGCAGTTCTTC	CASSIRLGQYNEQFF	TRBJ2-1	15	.	TRBV19	once
TGTGCCAGCACCCTTATTAGACCGGGTTCACCCCTCCACTTT	CASTLIRPGSPLHF	TRBJ1-6	14	.	TRBV7-2	.
TGTGCCAGCAGACCATGGACAGCTTTCTATGGCTACACCTTC	CASRPWTAFYGYTF	TRBJ1-2	14	.	TRBV6-5	.
TGCGCCAGCAGTCCTACAACCGGGGAGCTGTTTTTT	CASSPTTGELFF	TRBJ2-2	12	.	TRBV10-1	few
TGTGCCAGTAGACCCGGACAGTCTACCCTGGGGAACACTGAAGCTTTCTTT	CASRPGQSTLGNTEAFF	TRBJ1-1	17	.	TRBV19	.
TGTGCCAGCAGCTTGGTAAAGGGTGACATTCAGTACTTC	CASSLVKGDIQYF	TRBJ2-4	13	.	TRBV5-4	.
TGCGCCAGCAGCTTGGGGACAGGAGGGACTGAAGCTTTCTTT	CASSLGTGGTEAFF	TRBJ1-1	14	TRBD1	TRBV5-1	.